The clone carrying this T cell receptor beta chain has more than one count but fewer than ten. Its antigen remains unknown. The data stem from a study of CD8 T cells in ankylosing spondylitis. Libraries for TCR beta were made by quantitative 5'-RACE with molecular barcodes. TCRdb reprocessed the 5' RACE reads with MiXCR, giving one entry per CDR3 protein. This sample carries just under 550,000 distinct CDR3 sequences, roughly 13% of them seen once, and the ten largest clones take almost 7%. Overall study findings and caveats: In peripheral blood, disease-linked CD8+ clones occurred at relatively low frequencies. Previously reported in reactive arthritis synovial fluid and blood were some of the motif variants. Ankylosing spondylitis blood seemed to carry a telltale TCR beta motif made of fewer than ten highly homologous variants. Reportedly, disease-linked clones are significantly enriched in ankylosing spondylitis patients' matched synovial fluid.

The CDR3 is 15 residues long. V shed 6 bases, J shed 4 bases, and the junction held 12 bases outside the gene matches. CDR1 is MNHNS, CDR2 SASEGT, per germline. The TCR sequence derives from a male donor with ankylosing spondylitis. The sequencing input was blood, either unsorted or a sorted T cell fraction (not recorded which). V gene TRBV6-1 combines with J gene TRBJ2-7, with 7 bases lining up with TRBD2. The CDR3 bases are TGTGCCAGCAGGTCCGGGACGGGGGGTATGTACGAGCAGTACGTC. Amino acid sequence: CASRSGTGGMYEQYV.